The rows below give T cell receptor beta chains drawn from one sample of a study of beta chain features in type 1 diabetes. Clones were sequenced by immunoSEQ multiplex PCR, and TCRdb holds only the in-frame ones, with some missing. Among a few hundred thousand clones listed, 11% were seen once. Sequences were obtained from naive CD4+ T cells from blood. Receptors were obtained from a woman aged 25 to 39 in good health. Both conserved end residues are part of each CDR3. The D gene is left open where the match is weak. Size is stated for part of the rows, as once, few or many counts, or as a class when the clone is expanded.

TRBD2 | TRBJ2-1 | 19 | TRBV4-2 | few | TGTGCCAGCAGCCAAGACTCTCGCGGCGGGAGGGTCTCCTACAATGAGCAGTTCTTC | CASSQDSRGGRVSYNEQFF
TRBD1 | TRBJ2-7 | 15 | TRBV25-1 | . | TGTGCCAGCAGTCATCAGACAGGGGGACACTACGAGCAGTACTTC | CASSHQTGGHYEQYF
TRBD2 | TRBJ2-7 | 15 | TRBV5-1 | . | TGCGCCAGCAGCTTAAGCGGGAGGGCCTTGGACGAGCAGTACTTC | CASSLSGRALDEQYF
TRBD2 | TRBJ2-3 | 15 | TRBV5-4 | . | TGTGCCAGCAGCCCTAGCGGCCCATTAGTGGATACGCAGTATTTT | CASSPSGPLVDTQYF
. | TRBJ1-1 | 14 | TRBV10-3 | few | TGTGCCCTCAGGGCCAGGGAAGAGAACACTGAAGCTTTCTTT | CALRAREENTEAFF
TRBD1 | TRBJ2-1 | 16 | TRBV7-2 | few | TGTGCCAGCAGCTTAGTGTTGGGACAGGGGTACAATGAGCAGTTCTTC | CASSLVLGQGYNEQFF
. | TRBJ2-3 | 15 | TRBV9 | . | TGTGCCAGCACTGGGGCGGGATTGTCCACAGATACGCAGTATTTT | CASTGAGLSTDTQYF
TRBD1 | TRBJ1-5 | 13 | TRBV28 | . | TGTGCCAGCAGGACAGGGGGGAATCAGCCCCAGCATTTT | CASRTGGNQPQHF
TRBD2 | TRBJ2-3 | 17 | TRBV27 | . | TGTGCCAGCAGTCCCGCGAATCTAGCGGGAGTTAGGGATACGCAGTATTTT | CASSPANLAGVRDTQYF
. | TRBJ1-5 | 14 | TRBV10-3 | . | TGTGCCATCAGTCGGGACAAACGCAATCAGCCCCAGCATTTT | CAISRDKRNQPQHF
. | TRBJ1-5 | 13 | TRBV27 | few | TGTGCCTTGGGGGCGCGTGACAATCAGCCCCAGCATTTT | CALGARDNQPQHF
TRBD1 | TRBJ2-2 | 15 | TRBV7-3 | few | TGTGCCAGCAGCTTTAGGACAGGGAACACCGGGGAGCTGTTTTTT | CASSFRTGNTGELFF
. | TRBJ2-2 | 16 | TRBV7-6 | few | TGTGCCAGCAGCTCGTCTAGTACCCAGAACACCGGGGAGCTGTTTTTT | CASSSSSTQNTGELFF
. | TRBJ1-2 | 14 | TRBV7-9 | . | TGTGCCAGCACGCACGGGGGTTCCCCCTATGGCTACACCTTC | CASTHGGSPYGYTF
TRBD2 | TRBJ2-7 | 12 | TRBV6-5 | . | TGTGCCAGCAGTTATGGGGGGGGCGAGCAGTACTTC | CASSYGGGEQYF
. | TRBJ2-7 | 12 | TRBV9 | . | TGTGCCAGCAGCGTAGACAGAAACGAGCAGTACTTC | CASSVDRNEQYF
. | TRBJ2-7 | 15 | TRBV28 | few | TGTGCCAGCAGTCCGCCCGGCCAGGGGCGCTACGAGCAGTACTTC | CASSPPGQGRYEQYF
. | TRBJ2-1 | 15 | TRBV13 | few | TGTGCCAGCAGCCCGGACAGAAGCTCCTACAATGAGCAGTTCTTC | CASSPDRSSYNEQFF
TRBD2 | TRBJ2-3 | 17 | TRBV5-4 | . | TGTGCCAGCAGCTGGGGAGGGCCTAGCCTTGGCACAGATACGCAGTATTTT | CASSWGGPSLGTDTQYF
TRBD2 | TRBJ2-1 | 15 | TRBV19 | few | TGTGCCAGTAGTATAAGACTAGCGGGAGTCAATGAGCAGTTCTTC | CASSIRLAGVNEQFF
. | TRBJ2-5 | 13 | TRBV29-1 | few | TGCAGCGCCGCGGGACTTTTCGGAGAGACCCAGTACTTC | CSAAGLFGETQYF
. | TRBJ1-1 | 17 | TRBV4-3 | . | TGCGCCAGCAGCCAAGATCTCATGAGGGCGGGCGGCACTGAAGCTTTCTTT | CASSQDLMRAGGTEAFF
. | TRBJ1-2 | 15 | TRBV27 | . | TGTGCCAGCAGCCCATATCTTAGCGGGGGGAATGGCTACACCTTC | CASSPYLSGGNGYTF
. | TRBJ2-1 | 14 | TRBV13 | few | TGTGCCAGCAGCTCGCTCTTTAGCAAACTTGAGCAGTTCTTC | CASSSLFSKLEQFF
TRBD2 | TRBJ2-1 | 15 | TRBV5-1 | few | TGCGCCAGCAGCTGGGCTAGCGGTTTATACAATGAGCAGTTCTTC | CASSWASGLYNEQFF
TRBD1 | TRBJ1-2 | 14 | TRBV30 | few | TGTGCCTCCCTCCGGGACAGGGGCAACTATGGCTACACCTTC | CASLRDRGNYGYTF
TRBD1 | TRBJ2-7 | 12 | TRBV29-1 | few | TGCAGCGTTGGAGCAACAGGGGACGAGCAGTACTTC | CSVGATGDEQYF
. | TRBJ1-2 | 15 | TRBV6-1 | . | TGTGCCAGCAGCCTAAGTCCTCAGGGTCTACATGGCTACACCTTC | CASSLSPQGLHGYTF
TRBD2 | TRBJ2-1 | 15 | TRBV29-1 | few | TGCAGCGTTGACCGGACTAGCGGGAGGGCCGGTGAGCAGTTCTTC | CSVDRTSGRAGEQFF
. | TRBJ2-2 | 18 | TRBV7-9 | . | TGTGCCAGCAGCGCGTACTTCCTCCGACAGGAGAACACCGGGGAGCTGTTTTTT | CASSAYFLRQENTGELFF
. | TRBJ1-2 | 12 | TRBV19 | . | TGTGCCAGGGATTCGAGGGTCTATGGCTACACCTTC | CARDSRVYGYTF
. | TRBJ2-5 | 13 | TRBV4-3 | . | TGCGCCAGCAGCCAAGTCGGCCAAGAGACCCAGTACTTC | CASSQVGQETQYF
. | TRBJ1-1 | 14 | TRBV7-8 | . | TGTGCCAGCAGCTTTGAAACGGGCCGGGGGAAAGCTTTCTTT | CASSFETGRGKAFF
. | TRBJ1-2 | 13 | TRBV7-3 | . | TGTGCCAGCAGCTTAGGGCGGGCCGACGGCTACACCTTC | CASSLGRADGYTF
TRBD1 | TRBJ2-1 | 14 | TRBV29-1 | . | TGCAGCGTTGAAGGGACAGGACTCTACAATGAGCAGTTCTTC | CSVEGTGLYNEQFF
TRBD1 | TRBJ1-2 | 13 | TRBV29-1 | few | TGCAGCCACACAGGGGACAGCGGCTATGGCTACACCTTC | CSHTGDSGYGYTF
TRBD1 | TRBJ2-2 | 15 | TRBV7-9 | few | TGTGCCAGCAGCCGAGGGACAGAGAACACCGGGGAGCTGTTTTTT | CASSRGTENTGELFF
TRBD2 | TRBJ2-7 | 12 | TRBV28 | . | TGTGCCATTAGCGGGAGTATCTACGAGCAGTACTTC | CAISGSIYEQYF
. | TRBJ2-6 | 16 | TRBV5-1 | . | TGCGCCAGCAGCTTGACGACTTATTCTGGGGCCAACGTCCTGACTTTC | CASSLTTYSGANVLTF
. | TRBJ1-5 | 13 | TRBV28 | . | TGTGCCAGCAGGGGACAACGCAATCAGCCCCAGCATTTT | CASRGQRNQPQHF
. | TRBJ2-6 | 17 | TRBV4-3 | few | TGCGCCAGCAGCCAAGCAGCCCGCGGGGTTGGGGCCAACGTCCTGACTTTC | CASSQAARGVGANVLTF
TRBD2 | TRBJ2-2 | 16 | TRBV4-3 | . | TGCGCCAGCAGCCAAGGGACTAGCGGGAACACCGGGGAGCTGTTTTTT | CASSQGTSGNTGELFF
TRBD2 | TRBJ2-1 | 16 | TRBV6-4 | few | TGTGCCAGCAGTGCACGACTAGCGGGAGGGCCGAATGAGCAGTTCTTC | CASSARLAGGPNEQFF
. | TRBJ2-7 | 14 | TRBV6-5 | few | TGTGCCAGCAGTTACTCGAGGGACACCTACGAGCAGTACTTC | CASSYSRDTYEQYF
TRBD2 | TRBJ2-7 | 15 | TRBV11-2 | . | TGTGCCAGCAGCGATCGACTAGCGGGTAGATACGAGCAGTACTTC | CASSDRLAGRYEQYF
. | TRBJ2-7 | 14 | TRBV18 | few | TGTGCCAGCTCACCGGCGGAAGGCTCCTACGAGCAGTACTTC | CASSPAEGSYEQYF
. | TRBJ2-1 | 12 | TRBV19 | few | TGTGCCAGTAGTATTCTATACAATGAGCAGTTCTTC | CASSILYNEQFF